This TCR beta chain appears in the sequencing data of a study of blood T cell repertoires in COVID-19. Study as a whole: Samples came from the United States, Italy and Spain, spanning acute and convalescent COVID-19. The cDNA or gDNA used as material had been derived from T cells, B-cell-depleted T cells, or PBMCs.

Original data processing: Nucleated cell counts were estimated from reference gene primer amplification. The method was immunoSEQ multiplex PCR; TCRdb's version includes in-frame clones alone and lacks a portion of them. V and J calls and clone size are as listed in that table; D and trimming were resolved from the DNA. The table has roughly 250,000 clones, roughly 80% seen once. Germline values: CDR1 MGHRA, CDR2 YSYEKL. V lost 2 bases to trimming and J lost 2 bases; unmatched junction nucleotides: 2. The CDR3 spans 14 residues. Source material: peripheral blood. This TCR was recovered from a woman aged 40 to 50 with active or convalescent COVID-19. The V gene is TRBV4-1, the J gene TRBJ1-2; TRBD1 matches 7 bases. The CDR3 protein is CASSQPGQNYGYTF. In DNA, the CDR3 is TGCGCCAGCAGCCAACCGGGACAGAACTATGGCTACACCTTC.